This entry lists 30 T cell receptor beta chains sequenced from one sample in a study of blood T cell repertoires in COVID-19. The table came from immunoSEQ multiplex PCR; TCRdb's copy has only in-frame clones and leaves some out. Of more than 100,000 clones in the sample, roughly 90% were seen once. Sequences were obtained from peripheral blood. The receptor source for this set is a woman aged 55-69 years with acute or convalescent COVID-19.

This clone has only a few counts. This chain connects TRBV29-1 to TRBJ2-1; D is uncertain. The CDR3 has 14 residues. V was trimmed by 4 bases and J by 8 bases, leaving 18 bases between them. Germline assignment: CDR1 SQVTM and CDR2 ANQGSEA. The CDR3 is CSVVTPSLTYEQFF. The CDR3 DNA follows: TGCAGCGTTGTAACCCCTAGTTTGACGTATGAGCAGTTCTTC.

The chain is built from TRBV27 and TRBJ2-1; 8 bases align to TRBD2. This CDR3 contains 16 residues. The germline V gene has CDR1 MNHEY and CDR2 SMNVEV (reference sequence). Losses at the gene ends were 3 bases for V and 4 bases for J; bases not matched to a gene: 8. Here the CDR3 reads CASSFGRALPYNEQFF. For the CDR3, the DNA is TGTGCCAGCAGTTTCGGGAGGGCTCTGCCGTACAATGAGCAGTTCTTC.

The gene calls are TRBV30 and TRBJ1-1, with D hard to call. V was trimmed by 5 bases and J by 8 bases, leaving 21 bases between them. CDR1 is GTSNPN, CDR2 SVGIG, per germline (reference sequence). The CDR3 runs to 14 residues. The CDR3 loop reads CAWVPTVALKEAFF. Written as DNA, the CDR3 is TGTGCCTGGGTTCCTACAGTGGCGCTGAAGGAAGCTTTCTTT. Filled out from reference TRBV30 and TRBJ1-1, the complete variable domain reads SQTIHQWPATLVQPVGSPLSLECTVEGTSNPNLYWYRQAAGRGLQLLFYSVGIGQISSEVPQNLSASRPQDRQFILSSKKLLLSDSGFYLCAWVPTVALKEAFFGQGTRLTVV.

The rearrangement joins TRBV15 to TRBJ1-2; no reliable D call. The germline V gene encodes CDR1 LNHNV and CDR2 YYDKDF (reference sequence). The CDR3 is made up of 13 amino acids. Trimming cost V 4 bases and J 8 bases, with 14 bases left between them. This CDR3 reads CATSTSGVSGYTF. DNA for the CDR3: TGTGCCACCAGCACGAGTGGTGTTTCGGGCTACACCTTC. The complete variable domain, with remaining parts taken from reference TRBV15 and TRBJ1-2, reads DAMVIQNPRYQVTQFGKPVTLSCSQTLNHNVMYWYQQKSSQAPKLLFHYYDKDFNNEADTPDNFQSRRPNTSFCFLDIRSPGLGDTAMYLCATSTSGVSGYTFGSGTRLTVV.

This clone was recorded once. The V and J genes are TRBV5-5 and TRBJ1-1, with D possibly being TRBD1 (5 bases). The CDR3 spans 13 residues. Between the trimmed V and J ends, which lost 6 bases and 4 bases, there was a span of 13 bases. Germline CDR1 reads SGHKS; CDR2 reads YYEKEE (reference sequence). The CDR3 DNA is TGTGCCAGCAATTTTGCGGGGACCACTGAAGCTTTCTTT. Amino acids: CASNFAGTTEAFF.

This chain joins TRBV27 and TRBJ1-4; TRBD1 matches 9 bases. Trimming removed 5 bases from V and 10 bases from J; junction bases left unmatched: 8. The CDR3 length is 14 residues. In germline, CDR1 is MNHEY, CDR2 SMNVEV (reference sequence). CDR3 amino acids: CASSGGTGIGKLFF. The DNA of the CDR3 is TGTGCCAGCAGTGGGGGGACAGGGATCGGAAAACTGTTTTTT.

This rearrangement joins TRBV14 to TRBJ1-6, with D perhaps matching TRBD1 (6 bases). There are 18 residues in the CDR3. Trimming took off 2 bases at V and 0 bases at J, with 14 bases between the two ends. Germline loops: CDR1 SGHDN, CDR2 FVKESK. The chain's CDR3 is CASSQKTGPSSYNSPLHF. CDR3 sequence (DNA): TGTGCCAGCAGCCAAAAGACAGGCCCGAGCTCCTATAATTCACCCCTCCACTTT.

The chain employs TRBV5-1 and TRBJ2-2; D uncertain. Germline V gene lookup returns CDR1 SGHRS and CDR2 YFSETQ. V lost 6 bases and J 0 bases, leaving 15 bases between the germline ends. CDR3 length equals 16 residues. The CDR3 nucleotides read TGCGCCAGCAAGGCGGCCTCGGCTTCGAACACCGGGGAGCTGTTTTTT. Protein product: CASKAASASNTGELFF. The full variable domain, rest sourced from reference TRBV5-1 and TRBJ2-2, is KAGVTQTPRYLIKTRGQQVTLSCSPISGHRSVSWYQQTPGQGLQFLFEYFSETQRNKGNFPGRFSGRQFSNSRSEMNVSTLELGDSALYLCASKAASASNTGELFFGEGSRLTVL.

Of note for this clone: This sample also contains other DNA sequences that code for the same CDR3. The rearrangement links TRBV30 to TRBJ1-2, with D perhaps matching TRBD1 (5 bases). Germline lookup yields CDR1 GTSNPN and CDR2 SVGIG (reference sequence). CDR3 length equals 12 residues. The V end lost 0 bases, the J end lost 8 bases, and 10 bases lay between the germline ends. The CDR3 DNA reads TGTGCCTGGAGTGTACGGGGGTACGGCTACACCTTC. Translation: CAWSVRGYGYTF.

The J gene is TRBJ2-1, the V gene TRBV19, with TRBD2 identical over 8 bases. Germline loops: CDR1 LNHDA, CDR2 SQIVND (reference sequence). The junction had 8 bases not matched to a gene; V was cut back by 9 bases and J by 4 bases. The CDR3 spans 14 residues. The CDR3 loop reads CASRPASGYNEQFF. The CDR3 DNA reads as TGTGCCAGCCGCCCGGCTAGCGGGTACAATGAGCAGTTCTTC.

The V and J genes are TRBV5-4 and TRBJ2-7; D may be TRBD1 (6 bases). Germline loops: CDR1 SGHNT, CDR2 YYREEE (reference sequence). The CDR3 consists of 14 residues. Trimming left V 5 bases short and J 1 base short, with 13 bases between. This CDR3 reads CASSRDTFSYEQYF. In DNA, the CDR3 is TGTGCCAGCAGTCGGGACACTTTTTCCTACGAGCAGTACTTC.

This chain joins TRBV6-1 and TRBJ2-7; 12 bases line up with TRBD2. The germline V gene has CDR1 MNHNS and CDR2 SASEGT. V shed 4 bases, J shed 2 bases, and the junction held 9 bases outside the gene matches. This CDR3 comprises 17 residues. The CDR3 bases are TGTGCCAGCAGTGCCGGGGGACTAGCGGGTGAGCCCTACGAGCAGTACGTC. It is translated as CASSAGGLAGEPYEQYV.

The genes are TRBV9 and TRBJ2-2; D possibly corresponds to TRBD1 (5 bases). Germline V lookup: CDR1 SGDLS, CDR2 YYNGEE. The V and J ends lost 1 base and 5 bases respectively, with 12 bases between them. CDR3 length: 15 residues. The DNA for the CDR3 is TGTGCCAGCAGCGTACAGGGCTTTGGAACCGGGGAGCTGTTTTTT. It specifies CASSVQGFGTGELFF.

The sample holds one count of this clone. The V and J genes are TRBV4-1 and TRBJ2-1, with 8 bases fitting TRBD2. The CDR3 loop spans 17 amino acids. The V and J ends lost 6 bases and 4 bases, in that order; junction bases with no gene match: 14. The germline V gene has CDR1 MGHRA and CDR2 YSYEKL. The CDR3 spells CASSSRTSRVSYNEQFF. DNA of the CDR3: TGCGCCAGCAGTTCCCGGACTAGCCGAGTATCTTACAATGAGCAGTTCTTC.

The chain recombines TRBV11-2 with TRBJ1-1; D is unresolved. Trimming stripped 5 bases from V and 4 bases from J, with 14 bases between. CDR1 is SGHAT, CDR2 FQNNGV, per germline. This CDR3 is 14 amino acids long. DNA for the CDR3: TGTGCCAGCAGCCCTAACTGGGGAGGCACTGAAGCTTTCTTT. Translation gives CASSPNWGGTEAFF.

The V call is TRBV5-1, the J call TRBJ2-2; 12 positions agree with TRBD1. V trimming: 5 bases; J trimming: 3 bases; junction bases outside the gene matches: 5. This CDR3 region has 16 residues. Per germline, CDR1 SGHRS and CDR2 YFSETQ. The CDR3 region is CASRPGQGAHTGELFF. For the CDR3, the DNA is TGCGCCAGCAGGCCGGGACAGGGGGCTCACACCGGGGAGCTGTTTTTT. The full variable domain, its missing parts supplied by reference TRBV5-1 and TRBJ2-2, is KAGVTQTPRYLIKTRGQQVTLSCSPISGHRSVSWYQQTPGQGLQFLFEYFSETQRNKGNFPGRFSGRQFSNSRSEMNVSTLELGDSALYLCASRPGQGAHTGELFFGEGSRLTVL.

The CDR3 DNA is TGTGCCTGGAGTCGGGGGGGGAGGAACACTGAAGCTTTCTTT. The encoded protein is CAWSRGGRNTEAFF. This rearrangement joins TRBV30 to TRBJ1-1, with D perhaps TRBD1 (5 bases). The CDR3 has 14 residues. V gave up 2 bases and J gave up 1 base, with 11 bases separating them. Germline values: CDR1 GTSNPN, CDR2 SVGIG (reference sequence). Using reference TRBV30 and TRBJ1-1 for the parts outside the CDR3, the full variable domain is SQTIHQWPATLVQPVGSPLSLECTVEGTSNPNLYWYRQAAGRGLQLLFYSVGIGQISSEVPQNLSASRPQDRQFILSSKKLLLSDSGFYLCAWSRGGRNTEAFFGQGTRLTVV.

The chain carries TRBV6-5 and TRBJ2-1; no definite D call. V dropped 0 bases and J dropped 9 bases, with 6 bases sitting between them. The germline V gene encodes CDR1 MNHEY and CDR2 SVGAGI. CDR3 size: 12 residues. The CDR3, as DNA: TGTGCCAGCAGTTACTCGAGAGGTGAGCAGTTCTTC. Translation gives CASSYSRGEQFF.

This chain joins TRBV4-1 and TRBJ1-6; 8 nucleotides agree with TRBD1. V was clipped by 6 bases and J by 7 bases; unmatched bases: 8. Germline V gene data show CDR1 as MGHRA and CDR2 as YSYEKL. The CDR3 has 15 amino acids. CDR3 DNA sequence: TGCGCCAGCAGAACGACAGGGGTGACGAATTCACCCCTCCACTTT. This codes for CASRTTGVTNSPLHF.

The J gene is TRBJ2-7, the V gene TRBV4-1, with no clear D. With 0 bases removed from V and 0 bases from J, the gap between germline ends came to 9 bases. This CDR3 contains 15 residues. CDR1 and CDR2 from the germline V gene are MGHRA and YSYEKL. The chain's CDR3 is CASSQDLRSSYEQYF. Here the CDR3 DNA reads TGCGCCAGCAGCCAAGATCTCAGGTCCTCCTACGAGCAGTACTTC.

The chain recombines TRBV24-1 with TRBJ2-1; TRBD2 matches at 14 bases. CDR1 is KGHDR and CDR2 is SFDVKD in the germline V gene. This CDR3 has 18 amino acids. The V segment lost 5 bases and the J segment 6 bases; nucleotides outside the gene matches: 11. CDR3 protein: CATSGPLGLAGVGNEQFF. The CDR3 DNA sequence: TGTGCCACCAGTGGACCATTGGGACTAGCGGGAGTAGGCAATGAGCAGTTCTTC.

This rearrangement joins TRBV6-5 to TRBJ1-5; D gene ambiguous. The CDR3 covers 15 residues. The V gene lost 7 bases and the J gene lost 0 bases, with 13 bases spanning the gap. CDR1 is MNHEY and CDR2 is SVGAGI in the germline V gene. CDR3 nucleotides: TGTGCCAGCAACAGCGGCACACTTAGCAATCAGCCCCAGCATTTT. It yields the protein CASNSGTLSNQPQHF.

The chain joins TRBV6-6 to TRBJ1-5; D is uncertain. V lost 4 bases and J lost 3, with 13 bases in between. Looked up from germline, CDR1 is MNHNY and CDR2 is SVGAGI (reference sequence). The CDR3 has 15 amino acids. The CDR3 is CASSSPGTYNQPQHF. In nucleotides, the CDR3 is TGTGCCAGCAGTTCTCCGGGAACTTACAATCAGCCCCAGCATTTT.

This sequence joins TRBV2 and TRBJ1-3; D is unclear. The CDR3 is 15 residues long. V dropped 10 bases and J dropped 0 bases, with 16 bases sitting between them. CDR1 and CDR2 from the germline V gene are SNHLY and FYNNEI. The CDR3 DNA is TGTGCCACCCAGGCTCGCGCAGTCTCTGGAAACACCATATATTTT. Amino acid sequence: CATQARAVSGNTIYF.

This chain connects TRBV9 to TRBJ2-7; D may be TRBD1 (5 bases). The CDR3 spans 15 residues. V lost 0 bases and J lost 6, with 16 bases in between. The germline CDR1 and CDR2 sequences are SGDLS and YYNGEE. CDR3: CASSVEAGLQGEQYF. As DNA, the CDR3 is TGTGCCAGCAGCGTAGAGGCAGGGCTGCAGGGCGAGCAGTACTTC.

The J gene is TRBJ2-2, the V gene TRBV5-4; D might be TRBD2 (6 bases). This CDR3 comprises 16 residues. V was pared by 6 bases and J by 3 bases, with 18 bases between. Looked up from germline, CDR1 is SGHNT and CDR2 is YYREEE (reference sequence). The CDR3: CASTARGTPYTGELFF. Written as DNA, the CDR3 is TGTGCCAGCACCGCGCGCGGGACTCCCTACACCGGGGAGCTGTTTTTT.

This clone has a single count. The CDR3 protein is CASSSPTGAYYGYTF. For the CDR3, the DNA is TGTGCCAGCAGCTCCCCGACAGGGGCTTACTATGGCTACACCTTC. The chain employs TRBV7-9 and TRBJ1-2; 8 positions agree with TRBD1. Germline-derived CDR1 and CDR2 are SEHNR and FQNEAQ (reference sequence). After removal of 4 bases from V and 3 bases from J, the junction contained 7 bases not matched to a gene. The CDR3 consists of 15 residues.

The chain carries TRBV6-2 or TRBV6-3 and TRBJ2-3; no reliable D call. V gave up 2 bases and J gave up 3 bases, with 6 bases separating them. The CDR3 sequence is 13 residues long. Germline V gene lookup returns CDR1 MNHEY and CDR2 SVGEGT. CDR3 in DNA: TGTGCCAGCAGTTACCCGAGTACAGATACGCAGTATTTT. It translates to CASSYPSTDTQYF.

This clone was recorded only once. The chain joins TRBV12-3 or TRBV12-4 to TRBJ1-1; D may be TRBD1 (6 bases). The CDR3 totals 12 residues. The V end lost 5 bases, the J end lost 11 bases, and 15 bases lay between the germline ends. CDR3 region: CASSALGGAAFF. DNA of the CDR3: TGTGCCAGCAGTGCCCTGGGGGGGGCGGCTTTCTTT.

The rearrangement links TRBV28 to TRBJ1-5, with 8 bases matching TRBD1. This CDR3 is built from 17 residues. The germline V gene encodes CDR1 MDHEN and CDR2 SYDVKM. V shed 2 bases, J shed 0 bases, and the junction held 6 bases outside the gene matches. The chain's CDR3 is CASSLIQGAGSNQPQHF. The DNA of the CDR3 is TGTGCCAGCAGTTTAATCCAGGGGGCGGGTAGCAATCAGCCCCAGCATTTT.